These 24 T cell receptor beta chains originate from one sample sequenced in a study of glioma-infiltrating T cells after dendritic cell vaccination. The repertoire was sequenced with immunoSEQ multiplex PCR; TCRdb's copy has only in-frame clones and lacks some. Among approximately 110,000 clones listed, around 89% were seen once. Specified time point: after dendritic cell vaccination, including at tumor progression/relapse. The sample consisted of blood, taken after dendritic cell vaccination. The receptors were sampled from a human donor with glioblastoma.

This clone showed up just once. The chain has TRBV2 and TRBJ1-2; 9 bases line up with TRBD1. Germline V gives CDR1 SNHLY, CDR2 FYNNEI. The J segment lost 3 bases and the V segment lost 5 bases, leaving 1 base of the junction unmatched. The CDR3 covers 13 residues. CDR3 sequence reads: CASSRTGDYGYTF. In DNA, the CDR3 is TGTGCCAGCAGTCGGACAGGGGACTATGGCTACACCTTC.

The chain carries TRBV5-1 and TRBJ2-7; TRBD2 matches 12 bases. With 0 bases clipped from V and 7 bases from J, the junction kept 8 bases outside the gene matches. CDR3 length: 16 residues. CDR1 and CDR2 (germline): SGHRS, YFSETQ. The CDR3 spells CASSLDVPGLAGEQYF. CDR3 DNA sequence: TGCGCCAGCAGCTTGGACGTTCCGGGACTAGCGGGTGAGCAGTACTTC.

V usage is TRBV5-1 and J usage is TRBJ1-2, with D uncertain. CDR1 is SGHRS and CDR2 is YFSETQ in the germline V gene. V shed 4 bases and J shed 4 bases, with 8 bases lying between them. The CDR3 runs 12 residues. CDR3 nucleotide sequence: TGCGCCAGCAGCGAGGAGGGCTATGGCTACACCTTC. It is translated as CASSEEGYGYTF. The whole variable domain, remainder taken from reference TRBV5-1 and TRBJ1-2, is KAGVTQTPRYLIKTRGQQVTLSCSPISGHRSVSWYQQTPGQGLQFLFEYFSETQRNKGNFPGRFSGRQFSNSRSEMNVSTLELGDSALYLCASSEEGYGYTFGSGTRLTVV.

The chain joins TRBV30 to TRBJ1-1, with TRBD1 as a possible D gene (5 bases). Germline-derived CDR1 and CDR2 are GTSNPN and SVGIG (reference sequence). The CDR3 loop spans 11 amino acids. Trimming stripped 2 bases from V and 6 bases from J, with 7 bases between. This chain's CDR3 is CAWSHRPEAFF. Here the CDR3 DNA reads TGTGCCTGGAGTCACAGGCCTGAAGCTTTCTTT.

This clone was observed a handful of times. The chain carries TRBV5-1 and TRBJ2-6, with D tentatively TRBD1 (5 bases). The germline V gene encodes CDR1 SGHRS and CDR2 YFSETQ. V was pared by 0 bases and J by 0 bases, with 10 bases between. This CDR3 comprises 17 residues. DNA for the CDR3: TGCGCCAGCAGCTTGGGACAGCCAGGCTCTGGGGCCAACGTCCTGACTTTC. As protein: CASSLGQPGSGANVLTF.

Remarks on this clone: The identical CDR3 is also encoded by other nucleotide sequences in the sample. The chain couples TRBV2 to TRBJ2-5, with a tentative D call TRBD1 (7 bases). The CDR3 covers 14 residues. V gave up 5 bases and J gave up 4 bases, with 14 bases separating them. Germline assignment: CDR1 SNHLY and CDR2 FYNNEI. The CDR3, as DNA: TGTGCCAGCAGTCCCCGACAGGGAGGAGAGACCCAGTACTTC. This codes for CASSPRQGGETQYF.

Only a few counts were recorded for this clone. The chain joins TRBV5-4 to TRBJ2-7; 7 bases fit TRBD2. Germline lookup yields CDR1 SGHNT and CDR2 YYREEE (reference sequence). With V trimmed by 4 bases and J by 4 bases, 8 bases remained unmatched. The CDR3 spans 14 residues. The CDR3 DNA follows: TGTGCCAGCAGCCGCCGGGACTACAAATACGAGCAGTACTTC. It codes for CASSRRDYKYEQYF.

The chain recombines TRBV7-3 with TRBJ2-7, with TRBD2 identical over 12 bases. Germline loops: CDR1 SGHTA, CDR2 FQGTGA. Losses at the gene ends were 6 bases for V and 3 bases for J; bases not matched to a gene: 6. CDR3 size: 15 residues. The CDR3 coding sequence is TGTGCCAGCAGGTCCCCGACTAGCGGGAGCTACGAGCAGTACTTC. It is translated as CASRSPTSGSYEQYF.

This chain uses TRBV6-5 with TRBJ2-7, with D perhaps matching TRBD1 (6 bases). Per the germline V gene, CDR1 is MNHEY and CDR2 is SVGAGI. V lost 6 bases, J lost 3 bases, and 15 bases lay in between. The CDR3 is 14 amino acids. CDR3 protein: CASRATGSRYEQYF. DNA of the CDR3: TGTGCCAGCAGGGCCACAGGGTCTCGCTACGAGCAGTACTTC.

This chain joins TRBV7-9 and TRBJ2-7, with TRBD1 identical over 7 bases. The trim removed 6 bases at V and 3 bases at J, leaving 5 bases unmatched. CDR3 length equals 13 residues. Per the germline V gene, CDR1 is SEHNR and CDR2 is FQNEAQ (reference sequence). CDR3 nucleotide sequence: TGTGCCAGCAGATCCGGGACAGACTACGAGCAGTACTTC. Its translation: CASRSGTDYEQYF. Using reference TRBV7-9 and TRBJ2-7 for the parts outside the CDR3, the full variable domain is DTGVSQNPRHKITKRGQNVTFRCDPISEHNRLYWYRQTLGQGPEFLTYFQNEAQLEKSRLLSDRFSAERPKGSFSTLEIQRTEQGDSAMYLCASRSGTDYEQYFGPGTRLTVT.

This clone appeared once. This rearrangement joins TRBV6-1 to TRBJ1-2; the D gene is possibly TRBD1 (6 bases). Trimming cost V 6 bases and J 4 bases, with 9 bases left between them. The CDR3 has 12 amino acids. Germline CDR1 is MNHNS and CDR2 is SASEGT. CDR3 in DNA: TGTGCCAGCAGCTCGACAGGCTATGGCTACACCTTC. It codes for CASSSTGYGYTF.

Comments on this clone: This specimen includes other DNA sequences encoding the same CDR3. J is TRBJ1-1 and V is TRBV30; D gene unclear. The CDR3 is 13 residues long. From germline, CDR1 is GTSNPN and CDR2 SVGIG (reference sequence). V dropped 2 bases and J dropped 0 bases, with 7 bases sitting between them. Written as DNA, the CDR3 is TGTGCCTGGAGTCTCGGAGTGAACACTGAAGCTTTCTTT. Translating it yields CAWSLGVNTEAFF.

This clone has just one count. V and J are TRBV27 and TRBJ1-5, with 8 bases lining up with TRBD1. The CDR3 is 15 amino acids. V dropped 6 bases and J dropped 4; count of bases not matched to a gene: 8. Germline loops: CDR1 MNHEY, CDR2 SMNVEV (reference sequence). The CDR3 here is CASSAGTGVNQPQHF. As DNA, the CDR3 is TGTGCCAGCAGCGCCGGGACAGGCGTAAATCAGCCCCAGCATTTT.

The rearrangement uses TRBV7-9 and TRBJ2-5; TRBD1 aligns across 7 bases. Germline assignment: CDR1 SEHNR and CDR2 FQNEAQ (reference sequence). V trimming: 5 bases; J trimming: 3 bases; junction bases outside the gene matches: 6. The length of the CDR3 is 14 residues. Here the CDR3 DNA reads TGTGCCAGCAGCCAACTTACAGGGGAAGAGACCCAGTACTTC. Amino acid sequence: CASSQLTGEETQYF.

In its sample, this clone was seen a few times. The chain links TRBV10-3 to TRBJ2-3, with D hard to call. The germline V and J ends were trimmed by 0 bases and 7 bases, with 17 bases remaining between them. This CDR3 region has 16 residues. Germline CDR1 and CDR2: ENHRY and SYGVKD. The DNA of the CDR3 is TGTGCCATCAGTGAGTCGCCAGGTTTCGCTGCACATACGCAGTATTTT. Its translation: CAISESPGFAAHTQYF.

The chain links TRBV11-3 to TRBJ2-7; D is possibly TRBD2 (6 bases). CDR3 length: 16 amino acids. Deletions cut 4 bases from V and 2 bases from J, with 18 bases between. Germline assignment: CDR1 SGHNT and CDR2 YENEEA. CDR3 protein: CASSSTGTAIPYEQYF. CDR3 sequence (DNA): TGTGCCAGCAGCTCAACCGGGACTGCCATCCCCTACGAGCAGTACTTC.

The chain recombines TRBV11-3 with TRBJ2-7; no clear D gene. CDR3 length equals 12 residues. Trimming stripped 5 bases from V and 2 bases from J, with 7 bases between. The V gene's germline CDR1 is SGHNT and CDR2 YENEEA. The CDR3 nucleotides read TGTGCCAGCAGCCCCCACACCTACGAGCAGTACTTC. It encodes CASSPHTYEQYF.

CDR3 coding DNA: TGTGCCAGCAACCAAGACAGGGCCTTTAACACTGAAGCTTTCTTT. This translates into CASNQDRAFNTEAFF. J is TRBJ1-1 and V is TRBV2; TRBD1 aligns across 7 bases. This CDR3 is 15 amino acids long. The V gene end was trimmed by 7 bases and the J gene end by 2 bases; junction bases not matched to a gene: 10. Germline assignment: CDR1 SNHLY and CDR2 FYNNEI.

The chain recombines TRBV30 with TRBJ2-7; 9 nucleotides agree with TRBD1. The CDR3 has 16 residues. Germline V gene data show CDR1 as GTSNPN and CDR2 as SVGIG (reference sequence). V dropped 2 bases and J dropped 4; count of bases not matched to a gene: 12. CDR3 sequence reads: CAWSFPQGAREYEQYF. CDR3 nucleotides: TGTGCCTGGAGTTTCCCACAGGGGGCTCGAGAGTACGAGCAGTACTTC.

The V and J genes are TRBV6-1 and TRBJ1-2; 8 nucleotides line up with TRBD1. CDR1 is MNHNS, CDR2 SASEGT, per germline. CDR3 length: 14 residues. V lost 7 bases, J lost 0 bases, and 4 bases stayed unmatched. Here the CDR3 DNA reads TGTGCCAGCATGGACAGGGCAGCTAACTATGGCTACACCTTC. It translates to CASMDRAANYGYTF.

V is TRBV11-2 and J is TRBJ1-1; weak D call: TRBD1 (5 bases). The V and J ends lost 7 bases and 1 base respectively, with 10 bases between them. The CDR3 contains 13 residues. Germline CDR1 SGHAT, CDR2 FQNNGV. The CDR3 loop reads CASNPQGNTEAFF. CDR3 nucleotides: TGTGCCAGCAACCCTCAGGGGAACACTGAAGCTTTCTTT.

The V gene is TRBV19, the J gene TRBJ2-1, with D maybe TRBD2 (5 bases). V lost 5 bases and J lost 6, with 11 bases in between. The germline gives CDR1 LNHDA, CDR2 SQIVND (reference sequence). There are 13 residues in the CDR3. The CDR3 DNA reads TGTGCCAGTAGTCGAGGACTGGCCAATGAGCAGTTCTTC. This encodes CASSRGLANEQFF.

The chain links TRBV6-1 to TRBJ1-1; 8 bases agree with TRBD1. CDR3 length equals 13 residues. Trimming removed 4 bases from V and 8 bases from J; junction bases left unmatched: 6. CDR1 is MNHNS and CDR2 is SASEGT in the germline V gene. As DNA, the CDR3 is TGTGCCAGCAGTGCCCGGGACAGGAGAGAAGCTTTCTTT. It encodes CASSARDRREAFF.

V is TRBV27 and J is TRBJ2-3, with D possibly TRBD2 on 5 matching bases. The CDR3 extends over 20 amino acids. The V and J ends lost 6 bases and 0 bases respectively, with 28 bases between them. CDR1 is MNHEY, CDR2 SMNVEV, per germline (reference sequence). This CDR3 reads CASSNPVGGGGRGSTDTQYF. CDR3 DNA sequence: TGTGCCAGCAGCAACCCGGTCGGTGGTGGAGGAAGAGGGAGCACAGATACGCAGTATTTT.